The source of this T cell receptor (beta chain) is a study of blood T cell repertoires in COVID-19. Adults between roughly 18 and 89 years of age took part from under 25 US areas. Participant-reported clinical history was the basis for cohort assignment. Individuals in the exposed group had encountered a COVID-19 case within 2 weeks preceding study entry. The assay was immunoSEQ multiplex PCR, and TCRdb's table has in-frame clones only and misses some. The sample has about 140,000 clones; 70% to 85% are singletons. In germline, CDR1 is SGHRS, CDR2 YFSETQ. With V trimmed by 4 bases and J by 0 bases, 8 bases remained unmatched. The CDR3 is 16 amino acids.

This clonotype was sampled from a woman under 30 who had been exposed to COVID-19. Sequencing input: PBMCs or T cells enriched from blood (not recorded which). V and J are TRBV5-1 and TRBJ1-1, with 8 bases fitting TRBD1. The CDR3, as DNA: TGCGCCAGCAGCGTATCAGGACAGGGCATGAACACTGAAGCTTTCTTT. This sequence encodes CASSVSGQGMNTEAFF.